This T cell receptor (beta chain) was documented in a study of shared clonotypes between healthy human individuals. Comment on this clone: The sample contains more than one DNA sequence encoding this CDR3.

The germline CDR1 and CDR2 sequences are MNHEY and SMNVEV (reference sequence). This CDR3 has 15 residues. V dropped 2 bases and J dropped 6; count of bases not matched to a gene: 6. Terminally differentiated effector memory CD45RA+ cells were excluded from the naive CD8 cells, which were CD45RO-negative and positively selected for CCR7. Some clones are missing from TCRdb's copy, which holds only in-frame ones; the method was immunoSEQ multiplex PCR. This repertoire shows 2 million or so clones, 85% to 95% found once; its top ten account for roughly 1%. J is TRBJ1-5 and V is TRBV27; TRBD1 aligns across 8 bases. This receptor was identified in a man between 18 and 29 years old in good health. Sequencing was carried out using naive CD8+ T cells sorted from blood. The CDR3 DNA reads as TGTGCCAGCAGTTTAGGACAGGGTGGGGGTCAGCCCCAGCATTTT. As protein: CASSLGQGGGQPQHF.